The next 3 T cell receptor gamma chains were all read from a single sample in a study of gamma delta lymphoproliferative disorders and STAT genes. Genomic DNA from isolated PBMCs served as the sequencing template. TCRdb processed the multiplex PCR reads again with the CATT caller. The sample yields thousands of gamma-chain clones, over 9.5% seen once. Sequenced: blood. The receptor source for this set is a human donor in good health.

This clone is medium-sized in the sample. Relative to the germline gene, one junction end is altered; a read error may explain this. This sequence joins TRGV10 and TRGJ1 or TRGJ2. The J gene was missing in TCRdb and was found by matching the end of the DNA to germline. TRGV10 is annotated as an ORF whose role is uncertain. The CDR3 has 12 amino acids. The DNA of the CDR3 is TGCGCAACCTTAAGGAATTATTATAAGAAACTCTTT. Translated: CATLRNYYKKLF.

In its sample, this clone ranks as medium-sized. This sequence joins TRGV11 and TRGJ1 or TRGJ2. TCRdb is silent on the J gene; assignment here came from matching the DNA to germline. TRGV11 is labeled an ORF, and its function is uncertain. V shed 4 bases, J shed 4 bases, and the junction held 4 bases outside the gene matches. The CDR3 contains 13 residues. The CDR3 coding sequence is TGTGCCTGCTGGATTAGTAAGTATTATAAGAAACTCTTT. Its translation: CACWISKYYKKLF.

By frequency in the sample, this clone is medium-sized. The rearrangement uses TRGV8 and TRGJ1 or TRGJ2. The J gene, missing from TCRdb, was assigned here through DNA to germline matching. The V gene end was trimmed by 6 bases and the J gene end by 0 bases; junction bases not matched to a gene: 5. The germline gives CDR1 VENAVY, CDR2 YDSYNSRV. The CDR3 has 13 residues. CDR3 in amino acids: CATWHSNYYKKLF. The DNA of the CDR3 is TGTGCCACCTGGCATTCGAATTATTATAAGAAACTCTTT.